What follows are 5 T cell receptor beta chains derived from one specimen sequenced in a study of T cells in Graves' hyperthyroidism and ophthalmopathy. Regions amplified from RNA transcripts were the TCR beta CDR3 regions. Carried out on the TCR CDR3, a first-round RT-PCR used the HTBI primer set. TCRdb used MiXCR to reprocess the multiplex PCR reads, holding one entry per CDR3 protein. The sample holds 540,000 or so distinct CDR3 sequences, 15% to 18% seen once. The sequenced sample was blood. The receptors derive from a woman younger than 45 with Graves' hyperthyroidism.

At least ten counts were recorded for this clonotype. The genes are TRBV7-9 and TRBJ2-1; maybe TRBD1 (5 bases). This CDR3 is 16 amino acids long. The germline gives CDR1 SEHNR, CDR2 FQNEAQ (reference sequence). Trimming cost V 5 bases and J 2 bases, with 16 bases left between them. The CDR3 DNA is TGTGCCAGCAGCGAAACTACAGGTTTACCCTACAATGAGCAGTTCTTC. Translated: CASSETTGLPYNEQFF. Looking up the rest from reference TRBV7-9 and TRBJ2-1 gives the full variable domain: DTGVSQNPRHKITKRGQNVTFRCDPISEHNRLYWYRQTLGQGPEFLTYFQNEAQLEKSRLLSDRFSAERPKGSFSTLEIQRTEQGDSAMYLCASSETTGLPYNEQFFGPGTRLTVL.

Concerning this clonotype: A much larger clone differs by one base, so this may be a read error. The chain recombines TRBV2 with TRBJ2-1, with TRBD2 identical over 11 bases. The CDR3 sequence is 13 residues long. The V gene end was trimmed by 6 bases and the J gene end by 14 bases; junction bases not matched to a gene: 9. The germline gives CDR1 SNHLY, CDR2 FYNNEI. CDR3 protein: CASRRTALAGEFF. The CDR3 region has the DNA TGTGCCAGCAGGAGAACGGCACTAGCGGGAGAGTTCTTC.

In its sample, this clonotype was seen once. A much larger clonotype is one base distant, so this may be a read error. The chain has TRBV7-9 and TRBJ2-3; no definite D call. The V end lost 2 bases, the J end lost 2 bases, and 11 bases lay between the germline ends. There are 15 residues in the CDR3. CDR1 is SEHNR, CDR2 FQNEAQ, per germline (reference sequence). The CDR3 region has the DNA TGTGCCAGCAGCTTAAGGGATTTAGACACAGATACGCAGTATTTT. It translates to CASSLRDLDTDTQYF.

The chain combines TRBV7-2 with TRBJ2-2; D gene unclear. Deletions cut 1 base from V and 3 bases from J, with 6 bases between. The CDR3 spans 14 residues. The germline V gene has CDR1 SGHTA and CDR2 FQGNSA. This CDR3 reads CASSLGWDTGELFF. Here the CDR3 DNA reads TGTGCCAGCAGCTTAGGTTGGGACACCGGGGAGCTGTTTTTT.

This clonotype appeared many times. The chain has TRBV6-1 and TRBJ2-1, with D tentatively TRBD2 (5 bases). Germline CDR1 reads MNHNS; CDR2 reads SASEGT. This CDR3 comprises 12 residues. V dropped 6 bases and J dropped 4 bases, with 7 bases sitting between them. This chain's CDR3 is CASRRAYNEQFF. In DNA form, the CDR3 reads TGTGCCAGCAGGCGGGCTTACAATGAGCAGTTCTTC.